This T cell receptor beta chain was profiled in a study of blood T cell repertoires in COVID-19. Repertoires were generated with immunoSEQ multiplex PCR, while TCRdb's copy carries only in-frame clones and drops some. The repertoire includes under 250,000 clones, 86% of them detected once, and around 1.5% sits in the top ten. After removal of 3 bases from V and 5 bases from J, the junction contained 8 bases not matched to a gene. CDR1 is LNHDA, CDR2 SQIVND, per germline (reference sequence). CDR3 size: 16 residues. This clone was seen just once. This TCR derives from a woman aged 60-70 years who had recovered from COVID-19. The chain links TRBV19 to TRBJ2-1; TRBD1 matches at 9 bases. Sample: peripheral blood. Here the CDR3 reads CASSMGGTGSHNEQFF. DNA for the CDR3: TGTGCCAGTAGTATGGGGGGGACAGGGTCACACAATGAGCAGTTCTTC.